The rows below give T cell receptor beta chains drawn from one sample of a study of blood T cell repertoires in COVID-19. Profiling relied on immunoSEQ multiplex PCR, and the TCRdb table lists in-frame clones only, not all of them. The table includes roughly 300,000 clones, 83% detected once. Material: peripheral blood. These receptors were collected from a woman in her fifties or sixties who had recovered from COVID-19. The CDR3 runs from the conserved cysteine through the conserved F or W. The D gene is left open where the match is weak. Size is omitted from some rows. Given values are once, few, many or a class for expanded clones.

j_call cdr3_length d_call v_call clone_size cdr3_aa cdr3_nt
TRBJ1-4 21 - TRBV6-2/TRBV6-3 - CASSYATSGSHTSGDNEKLFF TGTGCCAGCAGTTACGCGACCTCGGGATCCCACACTTCCGGGGATAATGAAAAACTGTTTTTT
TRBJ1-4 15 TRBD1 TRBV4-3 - CASSQDQGTGEKLFF TGCGCCAGCAGCCAAGATCAGGGGACAGGAGAAAAACTGTTTTTT
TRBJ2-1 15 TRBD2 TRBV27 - CASSPQTSGYNEQFF TGTGCCAGCAGCCCTCAGACTAGCGGATACAATGAGCAGTTCTTC
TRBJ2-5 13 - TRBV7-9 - CASSATAQETQYF TGTGCCAGCAGCGCGACAGCCCAAGAGACCCAGTACTTC
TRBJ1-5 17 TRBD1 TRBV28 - CASHLRDRGPPREPQHF TGTGCCAGCCATCTCCGGGACAGGGGGCCCCCTAGAGAGCCCCAGCATTTT
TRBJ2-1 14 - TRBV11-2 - CASSTSHVYNEQFF TGTGCCAGTTCAACGTCACACGTCTACAATGAGCAGTTCTTC
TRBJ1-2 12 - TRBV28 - CASSRANYGYTF TGTGCCAGCAGCAGGGCTAACTATGGCTACACCTTC
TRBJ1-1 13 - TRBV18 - CASSQDSSTEAFF TGTGCCAGCTCACAAGACAGTAGCACTGAAGCTTTCTTT
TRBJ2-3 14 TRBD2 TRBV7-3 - CASSFGGDLRAQYF TGTGCCAGCAGCTTTGGGGGGGACCTACGGGCGCAGTATTTT
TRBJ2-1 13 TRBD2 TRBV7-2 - CASSEGRGDEQFF TGTGCCAGCAGCGAAGGACGGGGGGATGAGCAGTTCTTC
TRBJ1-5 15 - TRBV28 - CASSLYDSYNQPQHF TGTGCCAGCAGTTTGTACGACAGTTACAATCAGCCCCAGCATTTT
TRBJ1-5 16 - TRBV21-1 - CASSRRGGRSNQPQHF TGTGCCAGCAGCCGAAGAGGGGGCAGGTCCAATCAGCCCCAGCATTTT
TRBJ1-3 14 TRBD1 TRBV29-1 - CSATGGRSGNTIYF TGCAGCGCCACAGGGGGTAGGTCTGGAAACACCATATATTTT
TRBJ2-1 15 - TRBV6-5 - CASRLTSSSYNEQFF TGTGCCAGCAGGCTGACTTCAAGCTCCTACAATGAGCAGTTCTTC
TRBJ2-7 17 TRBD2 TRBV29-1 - CSVMGLAGALSSYEQYF TGCAGCGTCATGGGACTAGCGGGAGCCCTGAGCTCCTACGAGCAGTACTTC
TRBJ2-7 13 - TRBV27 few CASSFSGPYEQYF TGTGCCAGCAGTTTCAGCGGACCCTACGAGCAGTACTTC
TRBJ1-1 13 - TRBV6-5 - CASRWSSGTEAFF TGTGCCAGCAGGTGGTCCTCAGGGACTGAAGCTTTCTTT
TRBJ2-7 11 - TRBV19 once CASSWRDEQYF TGTGCCAGTAGTTGGAGGGACGAGCAGTACTTC
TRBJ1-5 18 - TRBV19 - CASSDDDSGEISNQPQHF TGTGCCAGTAGTGATGACGATTCGGGGGAAATAAGCAATCAGCCCCAGCATTTT
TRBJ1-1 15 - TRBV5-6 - CASSYRRGGYTEAFF TGTGCCAGCAGCTATCGGAGGGGTGGTTACACTGAAGCTTTCTTT
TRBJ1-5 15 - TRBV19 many CASSPVWGSLNPQHF TGTGCCAGTAGTCCTGTATGGGGCAGTCTGAACCCCCAGCATTTT
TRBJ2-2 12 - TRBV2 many CASSGSGGELFF TGTGCCAGCAGTGGGTCGGGCGGGGAGCTGTTTTTT
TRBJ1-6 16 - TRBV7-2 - CASSLALRRGNSPLHF TGTGCCAGCAGCTTGGCCCTGAGACGCGGTAATTCACCCCTCCACTTT
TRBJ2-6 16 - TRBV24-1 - CATSEGGRSGANVLTF TGTGCCACCAGTGAGGGGGGGCGATCTGGGGCCAACGTCCTGACTTTC
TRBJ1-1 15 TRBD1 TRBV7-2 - CASSTRQGENTEAFF TGTGCCAGCAGCACCCGACAGGGGGAGAACACTGAAGCTTTCTTT
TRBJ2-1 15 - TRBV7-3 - CASSPTGSRYNEQFF TGTGCCAGCAGCCCAACAGGGAGCCGCTACAATGAGCAGTTCTTC